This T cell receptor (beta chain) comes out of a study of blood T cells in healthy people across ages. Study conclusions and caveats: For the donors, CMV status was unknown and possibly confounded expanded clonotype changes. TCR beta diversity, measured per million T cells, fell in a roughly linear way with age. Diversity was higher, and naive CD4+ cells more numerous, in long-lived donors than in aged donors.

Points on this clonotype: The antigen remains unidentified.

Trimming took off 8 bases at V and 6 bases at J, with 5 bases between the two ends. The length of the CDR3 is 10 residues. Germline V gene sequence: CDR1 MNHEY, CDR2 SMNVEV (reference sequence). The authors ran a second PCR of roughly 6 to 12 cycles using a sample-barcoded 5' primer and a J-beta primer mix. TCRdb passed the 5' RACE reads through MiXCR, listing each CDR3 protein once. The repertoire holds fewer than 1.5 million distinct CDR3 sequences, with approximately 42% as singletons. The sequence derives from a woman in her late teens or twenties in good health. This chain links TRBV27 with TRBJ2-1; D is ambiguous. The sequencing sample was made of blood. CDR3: CASWGNEQFF. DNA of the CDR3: TGTGCCAGCTGGGGCAATGAGCAGTTCTTC.